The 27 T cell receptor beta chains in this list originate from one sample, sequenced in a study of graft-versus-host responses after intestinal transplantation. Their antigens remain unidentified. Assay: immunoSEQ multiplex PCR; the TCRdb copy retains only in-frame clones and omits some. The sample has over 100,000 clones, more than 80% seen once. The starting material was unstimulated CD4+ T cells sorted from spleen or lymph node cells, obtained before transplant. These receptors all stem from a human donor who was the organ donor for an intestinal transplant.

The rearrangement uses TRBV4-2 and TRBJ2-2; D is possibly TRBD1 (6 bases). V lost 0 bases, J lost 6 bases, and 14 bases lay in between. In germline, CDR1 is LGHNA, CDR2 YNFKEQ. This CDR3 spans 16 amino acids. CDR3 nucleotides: TGTGCCAGCAGCCAAGAGTTCAGGGGTGGGGCCGGGGAGCTGTTTTTT. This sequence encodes CASSQEFRGGAGELFF.

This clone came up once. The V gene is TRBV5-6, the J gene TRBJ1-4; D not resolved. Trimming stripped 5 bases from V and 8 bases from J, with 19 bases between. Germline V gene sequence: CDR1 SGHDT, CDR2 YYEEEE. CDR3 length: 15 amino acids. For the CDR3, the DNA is TGTGCCAGCAGGCAGCTTGCGGAGCACGAGGAAAAACTGTTTTTT. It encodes CASRQLAEHEEKLFF.

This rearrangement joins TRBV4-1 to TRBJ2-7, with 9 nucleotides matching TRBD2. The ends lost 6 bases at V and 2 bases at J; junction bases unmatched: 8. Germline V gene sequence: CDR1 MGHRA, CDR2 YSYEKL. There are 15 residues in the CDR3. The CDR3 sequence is CASSLQREVTYEQYF. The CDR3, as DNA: TGCGCCAGCAGTTTACAGCGGGAGGTAACCTACGAGCAGTACTTC.

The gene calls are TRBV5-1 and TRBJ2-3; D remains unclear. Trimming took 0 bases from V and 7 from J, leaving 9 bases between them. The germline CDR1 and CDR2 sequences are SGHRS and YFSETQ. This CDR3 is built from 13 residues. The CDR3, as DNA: TGCGCCAGCAGCTTGGCCCAAAGGAATACGCAGTATTTT. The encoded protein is CASSLAQRNTQYF.

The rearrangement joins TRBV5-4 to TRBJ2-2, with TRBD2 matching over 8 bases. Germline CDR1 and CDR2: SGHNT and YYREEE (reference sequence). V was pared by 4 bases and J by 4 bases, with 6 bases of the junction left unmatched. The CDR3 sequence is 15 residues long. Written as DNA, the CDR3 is TGTGCCAGCAGCCCAGCGGGAGCGCGCACCGGGGAGCTGTTTTTT. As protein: CASSPAGARTGELFF.

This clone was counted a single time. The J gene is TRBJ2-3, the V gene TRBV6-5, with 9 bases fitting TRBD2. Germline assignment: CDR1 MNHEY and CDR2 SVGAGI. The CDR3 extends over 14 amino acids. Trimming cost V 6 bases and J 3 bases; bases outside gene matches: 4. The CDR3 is CASRVAGATDTQYF. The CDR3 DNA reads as TGTGCCAGCAGAGTAGCGGGAGCAACAGATACGCAGTATTTT.

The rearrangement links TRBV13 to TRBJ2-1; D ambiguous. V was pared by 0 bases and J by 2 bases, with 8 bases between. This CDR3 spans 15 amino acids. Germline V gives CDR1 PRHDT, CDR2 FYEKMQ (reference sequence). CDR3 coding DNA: TGTGCCAGCAGCTTAGGCCTTTGGACCTACAATGAGCAGTTCTTC. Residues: CASSLGLWTYNEQFF. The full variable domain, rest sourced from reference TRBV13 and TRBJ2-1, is AAGVIQSPRHLIKEKRETATLKCYPIPRHDTVYWYQQGPGQDPQFLISFYEKMQSDKGSIPDRFSAQQFSDYHSELNMSSLELGDSALYFCASSLGLWTYNEQFFGPGTRLTVL.

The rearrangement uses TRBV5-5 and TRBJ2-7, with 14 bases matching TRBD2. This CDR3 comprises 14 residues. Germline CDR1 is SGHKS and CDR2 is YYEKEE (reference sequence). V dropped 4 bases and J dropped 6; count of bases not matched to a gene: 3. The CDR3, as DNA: TGTGCCAGCAGCCCTGGACTAGCGGGAGGCGAGCAGTACTTC. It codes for CASSPGLAGGEQYF.

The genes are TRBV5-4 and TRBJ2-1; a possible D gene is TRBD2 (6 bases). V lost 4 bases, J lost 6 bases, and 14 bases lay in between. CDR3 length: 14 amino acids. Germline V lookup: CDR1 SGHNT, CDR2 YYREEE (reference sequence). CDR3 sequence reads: CASSKNSGPNEQFF. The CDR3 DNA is TGTGCCAGCAGCAAAAATAGCGGCCCCAATGAGCAGTTCTTC.

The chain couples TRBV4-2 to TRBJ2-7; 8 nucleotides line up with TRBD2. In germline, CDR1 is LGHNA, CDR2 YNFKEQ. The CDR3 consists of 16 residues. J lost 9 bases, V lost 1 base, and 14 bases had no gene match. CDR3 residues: CASSQGIAGPLTRQYF. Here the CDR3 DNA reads TGTGCCAGCAGCCAAGGAATAGCGGGACCTCTAACGCGGCAGTACTTC.

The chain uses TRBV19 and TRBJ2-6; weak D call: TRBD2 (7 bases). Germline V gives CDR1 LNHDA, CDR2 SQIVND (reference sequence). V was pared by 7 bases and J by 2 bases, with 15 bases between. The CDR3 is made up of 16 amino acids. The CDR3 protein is CASTHWGGPGANVLTF. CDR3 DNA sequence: TGTGCCAGTACGCATTGGGGGGGCCCTGGGGCCAACGTCCTGACTTTC.

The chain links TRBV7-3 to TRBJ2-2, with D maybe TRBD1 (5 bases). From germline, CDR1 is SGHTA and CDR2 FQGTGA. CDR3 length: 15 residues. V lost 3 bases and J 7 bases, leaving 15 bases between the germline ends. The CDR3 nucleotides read TGTGCCAGCAGCTTGGGTCTAAGGGGTGTCGGGGAGCTGTTTTTT. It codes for CASSLGLRGVGELFF.

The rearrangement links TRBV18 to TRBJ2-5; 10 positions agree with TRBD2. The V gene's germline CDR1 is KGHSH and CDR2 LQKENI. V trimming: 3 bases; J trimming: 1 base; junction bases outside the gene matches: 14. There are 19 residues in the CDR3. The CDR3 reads CASSPVPRLAGFPQETQYF. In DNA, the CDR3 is TGTGCCAGCTCACCGGTACCAAGACTAGCGGGTTTCCCCCAAGAGACCCAGTACTTC.

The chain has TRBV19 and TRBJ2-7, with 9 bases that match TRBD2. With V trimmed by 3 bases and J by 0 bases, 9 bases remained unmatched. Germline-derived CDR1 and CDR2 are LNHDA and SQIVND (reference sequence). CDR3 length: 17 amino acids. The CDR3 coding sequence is TGTGCCAGTAGTATGGGGATCCGACTAGCGGACTCCTACGAGCAGTACTTC. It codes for CASSMGIRLADSYEQYF.

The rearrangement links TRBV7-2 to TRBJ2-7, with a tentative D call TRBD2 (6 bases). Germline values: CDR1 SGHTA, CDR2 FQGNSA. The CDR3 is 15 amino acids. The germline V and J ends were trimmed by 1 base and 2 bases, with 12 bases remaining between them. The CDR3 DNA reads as TGTGCCAGCAGCTTAGGGCCGGGGGAGGCCTACGAGCAGTACTTC. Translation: CASSLGPGEAYEQYF.

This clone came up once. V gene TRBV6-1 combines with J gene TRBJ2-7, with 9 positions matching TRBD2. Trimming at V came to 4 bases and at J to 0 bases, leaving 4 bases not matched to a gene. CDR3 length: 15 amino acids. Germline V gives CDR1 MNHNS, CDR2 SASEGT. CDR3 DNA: TGTGCCAGCAGTGCTAGCGGGACGAGCTCCTACGAGCAGTACTTC. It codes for CASSASGTSSYEQYF.

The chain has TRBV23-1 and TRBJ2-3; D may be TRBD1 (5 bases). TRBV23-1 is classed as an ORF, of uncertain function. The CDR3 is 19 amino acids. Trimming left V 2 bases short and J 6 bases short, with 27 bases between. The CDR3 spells CASSQPSRTPRISADTQYF. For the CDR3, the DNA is TGCGCCAGCAGTCAACCGAGTCGGACACCCCGTATATCAGCGGATACGCAGTATTTT.

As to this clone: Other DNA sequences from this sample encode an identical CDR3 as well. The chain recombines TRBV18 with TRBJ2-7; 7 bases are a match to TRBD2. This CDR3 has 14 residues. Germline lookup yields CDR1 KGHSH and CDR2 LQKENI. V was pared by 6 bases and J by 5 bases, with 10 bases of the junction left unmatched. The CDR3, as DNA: TGTGCCAGCTCGTCTGCGGGAGTGTCCCACGAGCAGTACTTC. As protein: CASSSAGVSHEQYF. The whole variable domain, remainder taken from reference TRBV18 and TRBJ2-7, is NAGVMQNPRHLVRRRGQEARLRCSPMKGHSHVYWYRQLPEEGLKFMVYLQKENIIDESGMPKERFSAEFPKEGPSILRIQQVVRGDSAAYFCASSSAGVSHEQYFGPGTRLTVT.

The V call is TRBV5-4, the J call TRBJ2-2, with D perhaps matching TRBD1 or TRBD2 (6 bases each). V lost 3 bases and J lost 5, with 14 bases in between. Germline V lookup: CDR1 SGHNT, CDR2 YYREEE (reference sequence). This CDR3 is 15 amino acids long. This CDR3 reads CASSSSGARTGELFF. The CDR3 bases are TGTGCCAGCAGCTCCTCGGGGGCGCGGACCGGGGAGCTGTTTTTT.

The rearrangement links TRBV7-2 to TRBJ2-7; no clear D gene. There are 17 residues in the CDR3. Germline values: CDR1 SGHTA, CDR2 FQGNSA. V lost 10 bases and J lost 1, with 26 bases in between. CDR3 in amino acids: CATPKVFHWGPSYEQYF. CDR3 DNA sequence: TGTGCCACACCCAAGGTTTTCCACTGGGGTCCATCCTACGAGCAGTACTTC.

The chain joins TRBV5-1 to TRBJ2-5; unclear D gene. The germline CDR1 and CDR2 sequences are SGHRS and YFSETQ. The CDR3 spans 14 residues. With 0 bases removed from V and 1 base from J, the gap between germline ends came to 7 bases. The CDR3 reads CASSLVPAQETQYF. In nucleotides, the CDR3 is TGCGCCAGCAGCTTGGTCCCAGCCCAAGAGACCCAGTACTTC.

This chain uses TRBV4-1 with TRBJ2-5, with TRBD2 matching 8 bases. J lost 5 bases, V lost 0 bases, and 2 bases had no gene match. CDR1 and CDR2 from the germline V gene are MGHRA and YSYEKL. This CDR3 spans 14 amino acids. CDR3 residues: CASSQESGSETQYF. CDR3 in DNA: TGCGCCAGCAGCCAAGAAAGCGGGAGCGAGACCCAGTACTTC.

The CDR3 coding sequence is TGTGCCAGCAGGGACAGGGGGAACACTGAAGCTTTCTTT. It yields the protein CASRDRGNTEAFF. The chain carries TRBV28 and TRBJ1-1, with 9 bases fitting TRBD1. J gave up 1 base and V 6 bases, and 0 bases lay outside the gene matches. From germline, CDR1 is MDHEN and CDR2 SYDVKM. This CDR3 is built from 13 residues.

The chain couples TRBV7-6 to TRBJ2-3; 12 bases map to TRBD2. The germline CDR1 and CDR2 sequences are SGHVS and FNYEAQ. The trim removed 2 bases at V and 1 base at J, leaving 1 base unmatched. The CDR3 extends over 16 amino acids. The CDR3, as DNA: TGTGCCAGCAGCTTACGACTAGCGGGGGGCACAGATACGCAGTATTTT. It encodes CASSLRLAGGTDTQYF.

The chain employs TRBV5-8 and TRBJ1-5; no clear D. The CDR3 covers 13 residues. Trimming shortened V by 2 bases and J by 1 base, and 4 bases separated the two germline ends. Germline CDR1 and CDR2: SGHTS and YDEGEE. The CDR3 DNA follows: TGTGCCAGCAGCTTCAGGAGCAATCAGCCCCAGCATTTT. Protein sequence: CASSFRSNQPQHF.

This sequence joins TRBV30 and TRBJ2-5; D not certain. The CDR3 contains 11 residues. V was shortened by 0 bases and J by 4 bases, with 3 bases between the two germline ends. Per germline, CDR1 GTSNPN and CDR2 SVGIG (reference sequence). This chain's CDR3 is CAWSVSETQYF. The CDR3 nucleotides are TGTGCCTGGAGTGTATCAGAGACCCAGTACTTC.

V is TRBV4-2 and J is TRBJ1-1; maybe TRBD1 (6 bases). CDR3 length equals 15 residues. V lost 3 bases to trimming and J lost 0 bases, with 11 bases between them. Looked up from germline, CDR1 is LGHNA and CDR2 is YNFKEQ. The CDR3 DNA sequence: TGTGCCAGCAGCCATGTACAGGGCCTGAACACTGAAGCTTTCTTT. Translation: CASSHVQGLNTEAFF.